These 14 T cell receptor beta chains originate from one sample sequenced in a study of T cell changes during pregnancy in multiple sclerosis. Some clones are missing from TCRdb's copy, which holds only in-frame ones; the method was immunoSEQ multiplex PCR. Among 40,000 or so clones, 90% were seen once, and the ten largest hold more than 8.5%. The starting material was CD8+ T cells from peripheral blood mononuclear cells, obtained in the first trimester of pregnancy. The receptors stem from a female donor with multiple sclerosis, enrolled in a pregnancy study.

The V call is TRBV7-9, the J call TRBJ2-7; D call uncertain. V was cut by 1 base and J by 0 bases, with 7 bases left in between. The germline CDR1 and CDR2 sequences are SEHNR and FQNEAQ (reference sequence). The CDR3 is made up of 14 amino acids. The CDR3 coding sequence is TGTGCCAGCAGCTTAGGTACGGGCTCCTACGAGCAGTACTTC. Translated, it gives CASSLGTGSYEQYF.

This clone rates as medium-sized. The rearrangement links TRBV30 to TRBJ1-1; D is perhaps TRBD1 (5 bases). The germline CDR1 and CDR2 sequences are GTSNPN and SVGIG (reference sequence). This CDR3 has 13 amino acids. Trimming removed 1 base at V and 4 bases at J, with 10 bases between. CDR3 coding DNA: TGTGCCTGGAGTGGGGGGGTAGGCACTGAAGCTTTCTTT. This sequence encodes CAWSGGVGTEAFF.

V is TRBV6-5 and J is TRBJ2-5; 7 bases align to TRBD1. The CDR3 length is 13 residues. Germline CDR1 is MNHEY and CDR2 is SVGAGI. V dropped 6 bases and J dropped 3; count of bases not matched to a gene: 4. The CDR3 sequence: CASSPTGEETQYF. The CDR3 coding sequence is TGTGCCAGCAGCCCTACAGGGGAAGAGACCCAGTACTTC.

This clone appeared once. The chain carries TRBV5-1 and TRBJ2-1; 7 bases agree with TRBD1. Germline-derived CDR1 and CDR2 are SGHRS and YFSETQ. The CDR3 has 15 amino acids. The trim removed 4 bases at V and 6 bases at J, leaving 10 bases unmatched. The chain's CDR3 is CASSARQGVSNEQFF. In DNA form, the CDR3 reads TGCGCCAGCAGCGCAAGACAGGGTGTGAGCAATGAGCAGTTCTTC.

V and J are TRBV19 and TRBJ1-1, with D perhaps matching TRBD1 (6 bases). This CDR3 comprises 17 residues. Germline V gives CDR1 LNHDA, CDR2 SQIVND (reference sequence). Deletions cut 3 bases from V and 0 bases from J, with 17 bases between. The CDR3 sequence: CASSISQGRPLNTEAFF. The CDR3 DNA reads TGTGCCAGTAGTATCTCCCAGGGGCGGCCGTTGAACACTGAAGCTTTCTTT.

The V call is TRBV9, the J call TRBJ2-2; 9 nucleotides align to TRBD2. The germline V gene encodes CDR1 SGDLS and CDR2 YYNGEE. V dropped 0 bases and J dropped 7; count of bases not matched to a gene: 7. The CDR3 has 16 amino acids. The CDR3: CASSVDVRTSVGELFF. The CDR3 coding sequence is TGTGCCAGCAGCGTAGATGTAAGGACTAGCGTCGGGGAGCTGTTTTTT.

The chain joins TRBV27 to TRBJ2-1; 7 bases line up with TRBD1. Trimming at V came to 6 bases and at J to 0 bases, leaving 8 bases not matched to a gene. This CDR3 region has 16 residues. From germline, CDR1 is MNHEY and CDR2 SMNVEV (reference sequence). CDR3 residues: CASRITGASSYNEQFF. The CDR3, as DNA: TGTGCCAGCAGAATAACAGGGGCCAGCTCCTACAATGAGCAGTTCTTC.

This clone occurred once. V gene TRBV2 combines with J gene TRBJ2-7; D gene ambiguous. Looked up from germline, CDR1 is SNHLY and CDR2 is FYNNEI. V lost 0 bases, J lost 4 bases, and 10 bases lay in between. The length of the CDR3 is 14 residues. In nucleotides, the CDR3 is TGTGCCAGCAGTGAAGCCCGATGGAGTTACGAGCAGTACTTC. Protein product: CASSEARWSYEQYF.

This clone turned up a few times. V and J are TRBV20-1 and TRBJ1-1; D is undetermined. This CDR3 is built from 10 residues. Germline-derived CDR1 and CDR2 are DFQATT and SNEGSKA (reference sequence). V was pared by 2 bases and J by 8 bases, with 6 bases between. The CDR3 reads CSARLGEAFF. The CDR3 bases are TGCAGTGCTAGACTAGGCGAAGCTTTCTTT.

The chain links TRBV10-1 to TRBJ1-5; a weak D match, TRBD1 (5 bases). CDR1 is WNHNN, CDR2 SYGVQD, per germline (reference sequence). The CDR3 consists of 14 residues. The V gene lost 0 bases and the J gene lost 7 bases, with 10 bases spanning the gap. CDR3 amino acids: CASSESGGIQPQHF. The CDR3 DNA follows: TGCGCCAGCAGTGAGTCGGGGGGTATCCAGCCCCAGCATTTT.

This chain uses TRBV4-3 with TRBJ1-1; D call uncertain. Trimming left V 0 bases short and J 4 bases short, with 12 bases between. The CDR3 runs 15 residues. Germline V gene sequence: CDR1 LGHNA, CDR2 YSLEER. In DNA, the CDR3 is TGCGCCAGCAGCCAAGATAATTTGTTCGGCACTGAAGCTTTCTTT. Translated, it gives CASSQDNLFGTEAFF.

V usage is TRBV7-9 and J usage is TRBJ2-6; TRBD1 aligns across 8 bases. With V trimmed by 4 bases and J by 2 bases, 7 bases remained unmatched. CDR1 and CDR2 from the germline V gene are SEHNR and FQNEAQ (reference sequence). The CDR3 loop spans 17 amino acids. The CDR3 DNA is TGTGCCAGCAGCTCGGACTCAGGGGGCGCTGGGGCCAACGTCCTGACTTTC. Its protein product is CASSSDSGGAGANVLTF.

The V gene is TRBV5-1, the J gene TRBJ1-4; D possibly corresponds to TRBD1 (6 bases). Germline CDR1 SGHRS, CDR2 YFSETQ. The V end lost 6 bases, the J end lost 8 bases, and 14 bases lay between the germline ends. The CDR3 length is 13 residues. CDR3 residues: CASKDSSGEKLFF. CDR3 nucleotides: TGCGCCAGCAAGGACAGCAGTGGCGAAAAACTGTTTTTT.

The V gene is TRBV4-1, the J gene TRBJ2-7; 7 bases match TRBD1. CDR1 MGHRA and CDR2 YSYEKL come from the germline V gene. The V segment lost 2 bases and the J segment 2 bases; nucleotides outside the gene matches: 3. The length of the CDR3 is 14 residues. The CDR3 nucleotides read TGCGCCAGCAGCCAAAAACAGGGGACCTACGAGCAGTACTTC. It codes for CASSQKQGTYEQYF.